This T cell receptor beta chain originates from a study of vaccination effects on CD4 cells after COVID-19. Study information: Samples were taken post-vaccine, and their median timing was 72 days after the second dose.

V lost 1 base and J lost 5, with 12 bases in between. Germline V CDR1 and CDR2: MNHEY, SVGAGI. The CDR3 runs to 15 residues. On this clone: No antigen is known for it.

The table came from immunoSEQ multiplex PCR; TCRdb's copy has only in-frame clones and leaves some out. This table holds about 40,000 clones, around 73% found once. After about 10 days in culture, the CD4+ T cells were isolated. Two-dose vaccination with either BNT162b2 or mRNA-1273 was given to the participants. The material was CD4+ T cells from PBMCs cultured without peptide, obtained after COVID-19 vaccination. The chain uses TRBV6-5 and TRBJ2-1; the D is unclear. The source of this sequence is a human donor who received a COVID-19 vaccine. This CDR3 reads CASSYWASTDNEQFF. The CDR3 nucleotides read TGTGCCAGCAGTTACTGGGCTAGTACCGACAATGAGCAGTTCTTC.